These 24 T cell receptor beta chains originate from one sample sequenced in a study of identical twins. Each CDR3 protein gets one entry after TCRdb re-called the 5' RACE reads with MiXCR. This sample yields approximately 620,000 distinct CDR3 sequences, of which 8.6% are seen a single time; around 0.98% belongs to the top ten. The data were also submitted as part of a second study, on yellow fever vaccine responses in identical twins.

Sequencing input: PBMCs. These receptors were obtained from a woman aged 18 to 35 in good health.

This clonotype was seen at least ten times. The chain recombines TRBV10-3 with TRBJ2-7; tentatively, D is TRBD1 or TRBD2 (5 bases each). The CDR3 runs 15 residues. V was cut by 4 bases and J by 6 bases, with 19 bases left in between. CDR1 is ENHRY and CDR2 is SYGVKD in the germline V gene. The CDR3 here is CAISGGSGEVGEQYF. For the CDR3, the DNA is TGTGCCATCAGTGGGGGGTCTGGGGAAGTAGGCGAGCAGTACTTC.

This clonotype was observed a few times. CDR3 nucleotide sequence: TGTGCCAGCAGTGTCGGGGGGCCCTACAATGAGCAGTTCTTC. It translates to CASSVGGPYNEQFF. V usage is TRBV6-4 and J usage is TRBJ2-1; perhaps TRBD2 as D (7 bases). The ends were cut back, 4 bases at V and 2 bases at J, with 9 bases in the middle. Germline CDR1 MRHNA, CDR2 SNTAGT. The CDR3 totals 14 residues.

The chain couples TRBV20-1 to TRBJ2-7, with D perhaps TRBD2 (6 bases). The CDR3 has 14 residues. Trimming took off 6 bases at V and 3 bases at J, with 18 bases between the two ends. In germline, CDR1 is DFQATT, CDR2 SNEGSKA (reference sequence). The CDR3 spells CSAPSGGKIYEQYF. CDR3 coding DNA: TGCAGTGCCCCATCCGGCGGGAAGATCTACGAGCAGTACTTC.

This clonotype was observed at least ten times. J is TRBJ2-5 and V is TRBV20-1; 10 positions match TRBD1. The CDR3 loop spans 16 amino acids. Looked up from germline, CDR1 is DFQATT and CDR2 is SNEGSKA (reference sequence). The trim removed 0 bases at V and 1 base at J, leaving 5 bases unmatched. The CDR3 loop reads CSARDYDRGRQETQYF. CDR3 coding DNA: TGCAGTGCTAGAGATTACGACAGGGGGCGCCAAGAGACCCAGTACTTC.

This clonotype has just a few counts. The chain has TRBV20-1 and TRBJ2-7; 12 bases line up with TRBD1. The CDR3 loop spans 17 amino acids. Germline assignment: CDR1 DFQATT and CDR2 SNEGSKA (reference sequence). V was pared by 0 bases and J by 5 bases, with 11 bases of the junction left unmatched. CDR3 sequence: CSARDPPGQGAEDEQYF. DNA for the CDR3: TGCAGTGCTAGAGACCCCCCGGGACAGGGGGCGGAAGACGAGCAGTACTTC.

This clonotype was observed at least ten times. V gene TRBV3-1 combines with J gene TRBJ1-3, with D possibly being TRBD1 (6 bases). The germline V gene has CDR1 LGHDT and CDR2 YNNKEL (reference sequence). CDR3 length: 15 amino acids. V was clipped by 4 bases and J by 4 bases, with 14 bases between them. CDR3 loop: CASSPTTGHGNTIYF. CDR3 nucleotides: TGTGCCAGCAGCCCTACAACAGGGCACGGAAACACCATATATTTT.

The chain uses TRBV2 and TRBJ2-1; tentatively, D is TRBD2 (5 bases). Germline assignment: CDR1 SNHLY and CDR2 FYNNEI. The CDR3 has 12 amino acids. V lost 7 bases to trimming and J lost 5 bases, with 9 bases between them. CDR3 protein: CASTEANNEQFF. In DNA form, the CDR3 reads TGTGCCAGCACGGAGGCTAACAATGAGCAGTTCTTC.

This clonotype came up many times. The V and J genes are TRBV3-1 and TRBJ2-7; 11 bases are shared with TRBD2. In germline, CDR1 is LGHDT, CDR2 YNNKEL (reference sequence). Unmatched junction bases numbered 8, after V lost 7 bases and J lost 6 bases. The CDR3 spans 14 residues. The CDR3 loop reads CASTFGGLAAEQYF. The CDR3 DNA reads TGTGCCAGCACCTTTGGGGGACTAGCGGCCGAGCAGTACTTC.

This clonotype was picked up many times. The CDR3 DNA sequence: TGCAGCGTTGAGGCCGGGAGAAGGGGAAAGGACAATGAGCAGTTCTTC. Translating gives CSVEAGRRGKDNEQFF. The gene calls are TRBV29-1 and TRBJ2-1; a possible D gene is TRBD2 (6 bases). Germline lookup yields CDR1 SQVTM and CDR2 ANQGSEA. The V end lost 3 bases, the J end lost 5 bases, and 20 bases lay between the germline ends. The length of the CDR3 is 16 residues.

This clonotype was detected a few times. The rearrangement links TRBV28 to TRBJ2-3; TRBD1 is a possible D gene (5 bases). CDR3 length: 15 residues. CDR1 is MDHEN and CDR2 is SYDVKM in the germline V gene. V was pared by 3 bases and J by 0 bases, with 10 bases between. CDR3 coding DNA: TGTGCCAGCAGTTTCGGCAGGGTGAGCACAGATACGCAGTATTTT. It translates to CASSFGRVSTDTQYF.

The genes are TRBV7-3 and TRBJ2-1, with 14 bases lining up with TRBD2. Germline V gives CDR1 SGHTA, CDR2 FQGTGA. With 2 bases clipped from V and 8 bases from J, the junction kept 5 bases outside the gene matches. The CDR3 sequence is 16 residues long. CDR3 sequence (DNA): TGTGCCAGCAGCTTACCCGGGACTAGCGGGGGCCATGAGCAGTTCTTC. It codes for CASSLPGTSGGHEQFF.

Many counts were recorded for this clonotype. The CDR3 is CASNLLAGRPRVYEQFF. CDR3 nucleotides: TGTGCCAGCAATTTACTAGCGGGACGACCCCGGGTATATGAGCAGTTCTTC. The V gene is TRBV11-2, the J gene TRBJ2-1, with TRBD2 matching 10 bases. Germline loops: CDR1 SGHAT, CDR2 FQNNGV. V shed 7 bases and J 8 bases; nucleotides not matched to a gene: 17. This CDR3 contains 17 residues.

V and J are TRBV7-9 and TRBJ2-3, with 9 positions matching TRBD1. J lost 0 bases, V lost 8 bases, and 9 bases had no gene match. There are 16 residues in the CDR3. Germline CDR1 reads SEHNR; CDR2 reads FQNEAQ (reference sequence). CDR3 nucleotides: TGTGCCAGCGGATATAGGGGACAGGGAAGCACAGATACGCAGTATTTT. Its translation is CASGYRGQGSTDTQYF.

This clonotype was seen repeatedly, ten times or more. CDR3 in DNA: TGTGCCAGCAGCTCCGGCCTTGGGGGGTCAAATGAAAAACTGTTTTTT. The encoded protein is CASSSGLGGSNEKLFF. The J gene is TRBJ1-4, the V gene TRBV7-9; TRBD1 is a possible D gene (5 bases). Trimming removed 4 bases at V and 5 bases at J, with 17 bases between. Germline-derived CDR1 and CDR2 are SEHNR and FQNEAQ (reference sequence). This CDR3 has 16 residues.

V is TRBV21-1 and J is TRBJ1-1; the D call TRBD1 from the table was never checked on the DNA. TRBV21-1 is an annotated pseudogene. The CDR3 totals 16 residues. CDR3 bases: TGTGCCAGCAGCAAAGCAAGGGACGGTTACTACACTGAAGCTTTCTTT. It yields the protein CASSKARDGYYTEAFF.

This clonotype was observed many times. V is TRBV3-1 and J is TRBJ2-7; D unclear. The V end was cut by 2 bases, the J end by 6 bases, with 5 bases between. Germline CDR1 reads LGHDT; CDR2 reads YNNKEL (reference sequence). This CDR3 is 11 amino acids long. The CDR3 bases are TGTGCCAGCAGCCAACAGTTCGAGCAGTACTTC. Protein: CASSQQFEQYF.

This clonotype has a handful of counts. This chain connects TRBV5-1 to TRBJ1-6; D gene unclear. The germline V and J ends were trimmed by 2 bases and 13 bases, with 13 bases remaining between them. Germline lookup yields CDR1 SGHRS and CDR2 YFSETQ. This CDR3 region has 13 residues. The CDR3 here is CASSFDLASPLHF. CDR3 nucleotides: TGCGCCAGCAGCTTCGATCTGGCGTCCCCCCTCCACTTT.

This clonotype came up a few times. V and J are TRBV6-2 or TRBV6-3 and TRBJ2-1; TRBD2 agrees at 9 bases. The junction had 6 bases not matched to a gene; V was cut back by 5 bases and J by 4 bases. This CDR3 has 15 residues. Germline CDR1 MNHEY, CDR2 SVGEGT. As DNA, the CDR3 is TGTGCCAGCAGTCCGCTAGCGGGACAATACAATGAGCAGTTCTTC. Protein sequence: CASSPLAGQYNEQFF.

This clonotype was recorded at least ten times. This chain connects TRBV7-9 to TRBJ2-7; D ambiguous. Germline values: CDR1 SEHNR, CDR2 FQNEAQ (reference sequence). This CDR3 comprises 13 residues. V was cut by 3 bases and J by 0 bases, with 6 bases left in between. The CDR3 spells CASSFHNSYEQYF. The DNA of the CDR3 is TGTGCCAGCAGCTTCCACAACTCCTACGAGCAGTACTTC.

The gene calls are TRBV18 and TRBJ2-7; TRBD1 aligns across 7 bases. The CDR3 is made up of 15 amino acids. V was pared by 4 bases and J by 3 bases, with 9 bases of the junction left unmatched. CDR1 and CDR2 (germline): KGHSH, LQKENI. CDR3 nucleotides: TGTGCCAGCTCACTAGACAGGGTTGGGAACTACGAGCAGTACTTC. Translating it yields CASSLDRVGNYEQYF.

This clonotype was seen ten or more times. This sequence joins TRBV20-1 and TRBJ1-5; no clear D. Trimming took off 3 bases at V and 2 bases at J, with 8 bases between the two ends. Germline-derived CDR1 and CDR2 are DFQATT and SNEGSKA (reference sequence). The CDR3 has 13 residues. CDR3 residues: CSARRTGNQPQHF. The CDR3 DNA is TGCAGTGCTAGGAGGACCGGCAATCAGCCCCAGCATTTT.

This clonotype was observed a few times. The rearrangement joins TRBV6-1 to TRBJ2-7, with 9 positions matching TRBD1. V trimming: 6 bases; J trimming: 3 bases; junction bases outside the gene matches: 9. The V gene's germline CDR1 is MNHNS and CDR2 SASEGT. The CDR3 runs to 15 residues. This CDR3 reads CASSPWGQGGYEQYF. For the CDR3, the DNA is TGTGCCAGCAGCCCATGGGGACAGGGAGGCTACGAGCAGTACTTC.

This clonotype was counted only a few times. This chain joins TRBV6-5 and TRBJ2-5; 8 positions match TRBD2. The CDR3 is 17 amino acids. The V gene end was trimmed by 0 bases and the J gene end by 5 bases; junction bases not matched to a gene: 11. Germline assignment: CDR1 MNHEY and CDR2 SVGAGI. Here the CDR3 reads CASSYSLGGASGETQYF. CDR3 bases: TGTGCCAGCAGTTACTCCCTCGGGGGGGCCAGTGGGGAGACCCAGTACTTC.

This clonotype was observed a few times. This chain links TRBV20-1 with TRBJ2-5; no definite D call. The CDR3 has 14 residues. The germline V gene has CDR1 DFQATT and CDR2 SNEGSKA (reference sequence). Trimming cost V 1 base and J 2 bases, with 11 bases left between them. In DNA form, the CDR3 reads TGCAGTGCTAGAGGGGCCCGGGCGCAAGAGACCCAGTACTTC. Encoded protein: CSARGARAQETQYF.